Only one count was recorded for the clone carrying this TCR beta chain. This sample is part of a study of blood T cells in healthy people across ages. For the study at large: Roughly one uniquely barcoded beta molecule per two T cells was captured.

Next came a second PCR, run for about 6 to 12 cycles, which used a sample-barcoded 5' primer along with a J-beta primer mix. From the 5' RACE reads, TCRdb called clonotypes with MiXCR, one entry per CDR3 protein. The sample has about 650,000 distinct CDR3 sequences, 32% seen once; the top ten hold less than 20%. The CDR3 runs to 15 residues. The V gene's germline CDR1 is MGHRA and CDR2 YSYEKL. V lost 0 bases and J lost 5, with 13 bases in between. The chain is built from TRBV4-1 and TRBJ2-5; D ambiguous. This clonotype was obtained from an elderly woman in good health. Sequencing was performed on blood. The DNA for the CDR3 is TGCGCCAGCAGCCAAGATGGAAATTGGCGGGAGACCCAGTACTTC. Its translation: CASSQDGNWRETQYF.